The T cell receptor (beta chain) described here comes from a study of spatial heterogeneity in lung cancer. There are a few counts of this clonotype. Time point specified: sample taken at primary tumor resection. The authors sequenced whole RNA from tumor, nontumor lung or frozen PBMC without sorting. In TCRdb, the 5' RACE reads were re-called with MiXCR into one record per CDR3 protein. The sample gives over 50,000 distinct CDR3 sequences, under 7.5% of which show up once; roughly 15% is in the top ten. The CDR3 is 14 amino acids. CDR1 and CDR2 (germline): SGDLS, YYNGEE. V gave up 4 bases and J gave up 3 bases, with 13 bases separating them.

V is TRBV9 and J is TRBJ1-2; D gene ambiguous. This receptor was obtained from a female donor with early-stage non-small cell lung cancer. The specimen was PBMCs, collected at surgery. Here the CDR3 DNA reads TGTGCCAGCAGCCGACCTACGTCCCACTATGGCTACACCTTC. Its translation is CASSRPTSHYGYTF. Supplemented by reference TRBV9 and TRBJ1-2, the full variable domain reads DSGVTQTPKHLITATGQRVTLRCSPRSGDLSVYWYQQSLDQGLQFLIQYYNGEERAKGNILERFSAQQFPDLHSELNLSSLELGDSALYFCASSRPTSHYGYTFGSGTRLTVV.